This T cell receptor (beta chain) came from a study of Graves' ophthalmopathy and Graves' hyperthyroidism. Amplification from RNA transcripts yielded the TCR beta CDR3 regions. RT-PCR was first run with HTBI primers, then multiplex PCR in a second round. TCRdb fed the multiplex PCR reads into MiXCR, producing one record per CDR3 protein. Altogether 650,000 to 900,000 distinct CDR3 sequences are present, roughly 40% being singletons, with the ten largest covering around 40%. Study findings and constraints: Distinction of ophthalmopathy from stable hyperthyroidism by a 13-signature model reached roughly 85% sensitivity and 75% to 84% specificity.

Ophthalmopathy in the donors was of moderate-to-severe activity, with CAS ≥3, NOSPECS ≥4 and duration under 3 months. Other autoimmune disease, uncontrolled infection, pregnancy and lactation led to exclusion. The germline CDR1 and CDR2 sequences are MNHEY and SMNVEV (reference sequence). The CDR3 is 14 residues long. V was clipped by 1 base and J by 1 base, with 8 bases between them. To note about this clonotype: Its antigen is not known.

This sequence originates from an adult man with Graves' ophthalmopathy. Sequenced: peripheral blood. The chain couples TRBV27 to TRBJ2-7; D gene unclear. The CDR3 protein is CASSLWARSYEQYF. Written as DNA, the CDR3 is TGTGCCAGCAGTTTATGGGCCAGATCCTACGAGCAGTACTTC.